This TCR beta chain emerged from a study of cytomegalovirus exposure and HLA in healthy donors. The PCR made use of 60 Vbeta and 13 Jbeta primers. Sequenced by immunoSEQ multiplex PCR; TCRdb stores in-frame clones only, minus some. The sample records approximately 140,000 clones, more than 60% being singletons. Study outcomes and limitations: In an earlier analysis, about 90% or about 30%: the productive usage of most TCR beta V segments. Only CMV serostatus was available as immune exposure information. Reports state that TCR beta sequences accurately predicted most subjects' HLA-A and HLA-B alleles.

This CDR3 has 14 amino acids. Germline V gene data show CDR1 as MNHNS and CDR2 as SASEGT. The V and J ends lost 5 bases and 3 bases, in that order; junction bases with no gene match: 1. Details on this clone: The antigen remains unidentified.

J is TRBJ1-6 and V is TRBV6-1, with 7 bases lining up with TRBD1. The sample consisted of PBMCs. The receptor was isolated from a man between 35 and 55 years old in good health and CMV-seronegative. Here the CDR3 DNA reads TGTGCCAGCAGTACAGGGGACTATAATTCACCCCTCCACTTT. The encoded protein is CASSTGDYNSPLHF.